These T cell receptor beta chains were read from a single sample in a study of T cell repertoires in cytomegalovirus infection. TCRdb re-derived calls from the reads in MiXCR, one entry per CDR3 protein. This table holds 310,000 or so distinct CDR3 sequences, around a sixth found once. Sample: PBMCs. These receptor sequences come from a human donor in good health (CMV status not recorded). Some clones in this sample may be carry-over from other donors' samples. The CDR3 runs from the conserved cysteine through the conserved F or W. Fields, in order: clone size, D gene, V gene, J gene, CDR3 DNA, CDR3 protein. D genes are given only for firm matches. Expanded clones get a size class; other rows say once, few or many, or leave the size out.

clone size: NA
D gene: NA
V gene: TRBV6-5
J gene: TRBJ1-2
CDR3 DNA: TGTGCCAGCAGTTACTCGACCGGCAGGAACTATGGCTACACCTTC
CDR3 protein: CASSYSTGRNYGYTF

clone size: many
D gene: TRBD1
V gene: TRBV7-2
J gene: TRBJ1-4
CDR3 DNA: TGTGCCAGCAGCTTTCAGGGGGCCGCTAATGAAAAACTGTTTTTT
CDR3 protein: CASSFQGAANEKLFF

clone size: few
D gene: TRBD2
V gene: TRBV9
J gene: TRBJ2-5
CDR3 DNA: TGTGCCAGCAGCGTAGCTAGCGGGGAGGGGGAGACCCAGTACTTC
CDR3 protein: CASSVASGEGETQYF

clone size: many
D gene: TRBD2
V gene: TRBV7-2
J gene: TRBJ2-5
CDR3 DNA: TGTGCCAGCAGCCCCGAAGGGTGGCTAGCGGGGGGAGTGGAGACCCAGTACTTC
CDR3 protein: CASSPEGWLAGGVETQYF

clone size: many
D gene: TRBD2
V gene: TRBV12-3/TRBV12-4
J gene: TRBJ2-1
CDR3 DNA: TGTGCCAGCAGCCCTGAAGAAGCGGGGGTGAACAATGAGCAGTTCTTC
CDR3 protein: CASSPEEAGVNNEQFF

clone size: NA
D gene: TRBD1
V gene: TRBV5-1
J gene: TRBJ1-1
CDR3 DNA: TGCGCCAGCAGCTTGTCGACAGGGATGAACACTGAAGCTTTCTTT
CDR3 protein: CASSLSTGMNTEAFF

clone size: NA
D gene: NA
V gene: TRBV7-3
J gene: TRBJ2-3
CDR3 DNA: TGTGCCAGCAGCCAGACAACTAGCACAGATACGCAGTATTTT
CDR3 protein: CASSQTTSTDTQYF

clone size: few
D gene: TRBD1
V gene: TRBV28
J gene: TRBJ1-5
CDR3 DNA: TGTGCCAGCAGACCGGGACAGAGCAATCAGCCCCAGCATTTT
CDR3 protein: CASRPGQSNQPQHF

clone size: few
D gene: NA
V gene: TRBV12-3/TRBV12-4
J gene: TRBJ1-5
CDR3 DNA: TGTGCCAGCAGTTGGGACCTGAATCAGCCCCAGCATTTT
CDR3 protein: CASSWDLNQPQHF

clone size: few
D gene: NA
V gene: TRBV5-1
J gene: TRBJ2-3
CDR3 DNA: TGCGCCAGCAGCTTGGCCCGTGGGTCAGATACGCAGTATTTT
CDR3 protein: CASSLARGSDTQYF

clone size: many
D gene: TRBD1
V gene: TRBV7-2
J gene: TRBJ1-3
CDR3 DNA: TGTGCCAGCAGCCCAAGAACAGGGGTGACCGGAAACACCATATATTTT
CDR3 protein: CASSPRTGVTGNTIYF

clone size: NA
D gene: TRBD1
V gene: TRBV12-5
J gene: TRBJ2-7
CDR3 DNA: TGTGCTAGTGGTCAGAGACAGGGCCTACCAAAAACCTACGAGCAGTACTTC
CDR3 protein: CASGQRQGLPKTYEQYF

clone size: NA
D gene: NA
V gene: TRBV5-4
J gene: TRBJ1-2
CDR3 DNA: TGTGCCAGCAGCTTGCGTCGAACCCGGGACGGCTATGGCTACACCTTC
CDR3 protein: CASSLRRTRDGYGYTF

clone size: few
D gene: TRBD2
V gene: TRBV2
J gene: TRBJ2-2
CDR3 DNA: TGTGCCAGCAGTGATGGCGGGGGGGGAAGGGAGCTGTTTTTT
CDR3 protein: CASSDGGGGRELFF

clone size: many
D gene: NA
V gene: TRBV5-1
J gene: TRBJ2-3
CDR3 DNA: TGCGCCAGCAACCTACAAGGCACAGATACGCAGTATTTT
CDR3 protein: CASNLQGTDTQYF

clone size: NA
D gene: NA
V gene: TRBV28
J gene: TRBJ1-2
CDR3 DNA: TGTGCCAGCAGTTTCCACGGGTCGGATGGCTACACCTTC
CDR3 protein: CASSFHGSDGYTF

clone size: many
D gene: NA
V gene: TRBV12-5
J gene: TRBJ1-1
CDR3 DNA: TGTGCTAGTGGTTTAGAAGGGGCCACTGAAGCTTTCTTT
CDR3 protein: CASGLEGATEAFF